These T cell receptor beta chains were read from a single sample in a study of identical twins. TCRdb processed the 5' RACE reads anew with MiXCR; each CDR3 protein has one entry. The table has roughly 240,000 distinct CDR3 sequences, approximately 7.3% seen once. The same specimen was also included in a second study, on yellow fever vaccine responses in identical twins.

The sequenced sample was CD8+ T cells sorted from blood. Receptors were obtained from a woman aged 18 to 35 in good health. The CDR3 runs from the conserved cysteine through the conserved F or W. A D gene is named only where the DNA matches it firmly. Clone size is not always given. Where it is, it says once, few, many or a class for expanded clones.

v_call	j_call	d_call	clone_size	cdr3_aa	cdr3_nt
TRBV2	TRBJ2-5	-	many	CASSGLTRRETQYF	TGTGCCAGCAGTGGGCTCACGAGGAGAGAGACCCAGTACTTC
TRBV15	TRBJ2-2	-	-	CATSPTRPTGELFF	TGTGCCACCAGTCCGACAAGACCCACCGGGGAGCTGTTTTTT
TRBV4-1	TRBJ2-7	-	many	CASSQDTGTGTREQYF	TGCGCCAGCAGCCAAGATACGGGGACTGGGACACGCGAGCAGTACTTC
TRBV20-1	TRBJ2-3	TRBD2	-	CSARDYGTSGRTDTQYF	TGCAGTGCTAGAGATTACGGGACTAGCGGGAGGACAGATACGCAGTATTTT
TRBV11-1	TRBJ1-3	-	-	CASSLVAPETGTSGNTIYF	TGTGCCAGCAGCTTAGTAGCGCCCGAAACAGGCACCTCTGGAAACACCATATATTTT
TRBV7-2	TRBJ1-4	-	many	CASSPVPATNEKLFF	TGTGCCAGCAGCCCAGTCCCCGCAACTAATGAAAAACTGTTTTTT
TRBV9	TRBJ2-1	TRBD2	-	CASSGGSKEIDEQFF	TGTGCCAGCTCGGGCGGGAGTAAAGAAATAGACGAGCAGTTCTTC
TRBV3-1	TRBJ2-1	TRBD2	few	CASSHSGGGPGEQFF	TGTGCCAGCAGCCATTCGGGGGGAGGGCCGGGTGAGCAGTTCTTC
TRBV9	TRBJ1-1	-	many	CASSGVPAGNTEAFF	TGTGCCAGCAGCGGGGTCCCGGCAGGGAACACTGAAGCTTTCTTT
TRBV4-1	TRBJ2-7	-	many	CASSQGTMTDYEQYF	TGCGCCAGCAGCCAAGGGACAATGACGGACTACGAGCAGTACTTC
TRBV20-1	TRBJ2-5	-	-	CSARAERETQYF	TGCAGTGCTAGAGCCGAGCGGGAGACCCAGTACTTC
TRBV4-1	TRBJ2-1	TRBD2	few	CASSHPSGATDEQFF	TGCGCCAGCAGCCACCCTAGCGGGGCTACGGATGAGCAGTTCTTC
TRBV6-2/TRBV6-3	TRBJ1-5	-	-	CASSPVFGLDSNQPQHF	TGTGCCAGCAGTCCGGTATTTGGACTGGATAGCAATCAGCCCCAGCATTTT
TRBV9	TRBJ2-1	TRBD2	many	CASSVSGSHNEQFF	TGTGCCAGCAGCGTAAGCGGGAGCCACAATGAGCAGTTCTTC
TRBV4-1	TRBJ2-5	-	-	CASSQVVGRTIQETQYF	TGCGCCAGCAGCCAAGTCGTAGGACGTACAATACAAGAGACCCAGTACTTC
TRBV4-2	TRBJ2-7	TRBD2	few	CASSQDLLRGGDYEQYF	TGTGCCAGCAGCCAAGACCTCCTCCGCGGGGGTGACTACGAGCAGTACTTC
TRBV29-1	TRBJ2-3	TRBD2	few	CSVRLAKSTDTQYF	TGCAGCGTCCGACTAGCCAAATCCACAGATACGCAGTATTTT
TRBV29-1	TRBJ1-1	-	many	CSVHRDTEAFF	TGCAGCGTCCACAGAGACACTGAAGCTTTCTTT
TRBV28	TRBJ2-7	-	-	CASNLGDGLSYEQYF	TGTGCCAGCAACCTGGGGGATGGGCTCTCCTACGAGCAGTACTTC
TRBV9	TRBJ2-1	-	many	CASSVSGGLYNEQFF	TGTGCCAGCAGCGTAAGTGGGGGCCTTTACAATGAGCAGTTCTTC
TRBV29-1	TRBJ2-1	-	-	CSVEGAFLSSYNEQFF	TGCAGCGTTGAAGGGGCATTCTTGAGCTCCTACAATGAGCAGTTCTTC
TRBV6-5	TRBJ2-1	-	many	CASSSGLYDYNEQFF	TGTGCCAGCAGTTCCGGACTTTACGACTACAATGAGCAGTTCTTC
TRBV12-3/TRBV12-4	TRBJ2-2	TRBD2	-	CASSPKGLAGGANTGELFF	TGTGCCAGCAGTCCAAAAGGACTAGCGGGAGGGGCGAACACCGGGGAGCTGTTTTTT
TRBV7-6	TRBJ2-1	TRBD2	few	CASSHPGGLAGGPNEQFF	TGTGCCAGCAGCCATCCGGGGGGTCTAGCGGGAGGGCCCAATGAGCAGTTCTTC
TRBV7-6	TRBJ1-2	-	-	CASSPDEGENSFF	TGTGCCAGCAGCCCGGACGAAGGGGAAAACTCCTTCTTC
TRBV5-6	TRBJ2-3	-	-	CASGLGGGGTDTQYF	TGTGCCAGCGGACTAGGAGGGGGTGGCACAGATACGCAGTATTTT
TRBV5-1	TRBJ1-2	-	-	CASSFRGENDGYTF	TGCGCCAGCAGCTTCAGGGGCGAAAACGATGGCTACACCTTC
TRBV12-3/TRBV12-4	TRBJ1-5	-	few	CASSPLGEQGQPQHF	TGTGCCAGCAGCCCCCTTGGGGAGCAGGGTCAGCCCCAGCATTTT
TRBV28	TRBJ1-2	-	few	CASNQIGTPVNYGYTF	TGTGCCAGCAACCAAATCGGGACACCAGTCAACTATGGCTACACCTTC
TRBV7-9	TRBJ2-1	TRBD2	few	CASSLKSGKDEQFF	TGTGCCAGCAGCTTAAAAAGCGGGAAGGATGAGCAGTTCTTC
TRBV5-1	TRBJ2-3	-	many	CASAEFDISDTQYF	TGCGCCAGCGCAGAATTCGACATTTCAGATACGCAGTATTTT
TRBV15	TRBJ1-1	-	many	CATSSLDRDTEAFF	TGTGCCACCAGCTCCCTGGACAGAGACACTGAAGCTTTCTTT
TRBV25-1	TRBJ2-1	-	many	CASSLGPSEQFF	TGTGCCAGCAGTCTCGGACCTTCCGAGCAGTTCTTC
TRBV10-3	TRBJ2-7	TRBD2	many	CAISDWTSGSREQYF	TGTGCCATCAGTGATTGGACTAGCGGGAGTCGCGAGCAGTACTTC
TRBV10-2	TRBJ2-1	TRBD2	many	CASSRAGGINEQFF	TGCGCCAGCAGTCGAGCGGGGGGTATCAATGAGCAGTTCTTC
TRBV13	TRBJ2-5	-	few	CASSPNRQAQETQYF	TGTGCCAGCAGCCCCAACCGACAGGCCCAAGAGACCCAGTACTTC
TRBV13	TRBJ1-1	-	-	CASSPGTTTEAFF	TGTGCCAGCAGCCCGGGGACCACCACTGAAGCTTTCTTT
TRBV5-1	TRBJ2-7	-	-	CASTGGDTLGYEQYF	TGCGCCAGTACCGGGGGTGACACCTTGGGATACGAGCAGTACTTC
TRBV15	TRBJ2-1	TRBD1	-	CATSHIGTGVYNEQFF	TGTGCCACCAGCCACATAGGGACAGGGGTTTACAATGAGCAGTTCTTC
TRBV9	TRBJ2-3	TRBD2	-	CASSVASGTRLTDTQYF	TGTGCCAGCAGCGTAGCTTCCGGGACTAGGTTGACAGATACGCAGTATTTT